This is a list of T cell receptor beta chains from one sample in a study of tumor-infiltrating lymphocytes in primary liver carcinoma. TCRdb re-analysed the multiplex PCR reads in MiXCR, keeping a single row per CDR3 protein. The data contain 40,000 to 60,000 distinct CDR3 sequences, around three quarters of them seen just once; the ten biggest clones take up roughly 24%. Material: liver tumor tissue from sampling region 3. These receptors all stem from a man aged 40-55 years with primary liver carcinoma and hepatitis B virus infection. The CDR3 runs from the conserved cysteine through the conserved F or W. Each record gives: J gene, V gene, D gene, clone size, CDR3 DNA, CDR3 protein. A D gene is named only where the DNA matches it firmly. Expanded clones get a size class; other rows say once, few or many, or leave the size out.

J: TRBJ2-3; V: TRBV12-3/TRBV12-4; D: NA; size: NA; DNA: TGTGCCAGCAGACCCGGCACAATTACGCAGTATTTT; CDR3: CASRPGTITQYF
J: TRBJ1-2; V: TRBV29-1; D: NA; size: NA; DNA: TGCAGCGGTGTGGACCGCCACTATGGCTACCCCTTC; CDR3: CSGVDRHYGYPF
J: TRBJ1-1; V: TRBV13; D: NA; size: NA; DNA: TGTGCCAGCAGCTTTAACAAGGGTTCAATTCCTTTCTTT; CDR3: CASSFNKGSIPFF
J: TRBJ2-5; V: TRBV29-1; D: NA; size: many; DNA: TGCAGCGTTGAGGATAGCCGAAGGAAAGAGACCCAGTACTTC; CDR3: CSVEDSRRKETQYF
J: TRBJ2-2; V: TRBV6-2/TRBV6-3; D: NA; size: NA; DNA: TGTGCCAGCAGCATAAACGGGAGTCGAGTCGGGGAGCTGTTTTTT; CDR3: CASSINGSRVGELFF
J: TRBJ2-6; V: TRBV5-4; D: NA; size: once; DNA: TGTACCAGCAGCTTGCCGGGGTTGACGGGGGCCAACGTCCTGAGTTTC; CDR3: CTSSLPGLTGANVLSF
J: TRBJ2-3; V: TRBV6-6; D: NA; size: once; DNA: TGTGCCAGCAGTTTCATGGTGACAATCACAGATGCGCAGTATTTT; CDR3: CASSFMVTITDAQYF
J: TRBJ1-3; V: TRBV6-5; D: NA; size: NA; DNA: NA; CDR3: CASSFGAGSGDAIYF
J: TRBJ2-2; V: TRBV11-2; D: NA; size: NA; DNA: TGTGCCAGCAACTTTGATCGGGACGGGGTCGGCACCGGGGAGTTGTTTTTT; CDR3: CASNFDRDGVGTGELFF
J: TRBJ2-6; V: TRBV6-5; D: TRBD1; size: NA; DNA: TGTACCTGCAGTCCTCAAACAGGGGCAGGGGCCAACGTCCTGACTTTC; CDR3: CTCSPQTGAGANVLTF
J: TRBJ2-1; V: TRBV28; D: NA; size: NA; DNA: TGTGCCAGCAGTTCCGACAGTGGGGGCTCCTACAATGAGAAGTTCTTC; CDR3: CASSSDSGGSYNEKFF
J: TRBJ2-7; V: TRBV2; D: NA; size: few; DNA: TGTGCCAGCAGGGCGGAGTCCTCCTACGAGCAGTACTTC; CDR3: CASRAESSYEQYF
J: TRBJ1-5; V: TRBV19; D: TRBD1; size: NA; DNA: TGTGCCAGTAGTATGGACAGGAGAACGGTACTCCGGGCCCAAAATAGCAATCAGCCCCAGCATTTT; CDR3: CASSMDRRTVLRAQNSNQPQHF
J: TRBJ2-7; V: TRBV6-6; D: NA; size: NA; DNA: TGTGCCAGCAGTTACGGGGCTAGCCGGAGATATGAGCAGTACTTC; CDR3: CASSYGASRRYEQYF
J: TRBJ2-7; V: TRBV29-1; D: NA; size: NA; DNA: TGCAGCGTTGAAGATCTAGGGGGGGAGCAGTACTTC; CDR3: CSVEDLGGEQYF
J: TRBJ2-7; V: TRBV11-2; D: TRBD2; size: once; DNA: TGTGCCAGGAGCTTAACCGTTGGATTAGCGGGAGGGGGGTACGAGCAGTACTTC; CDR3: CARSLTVGLAGGGYEQYF
J: TRBJ2-3; V: TRBV29-1; D: TRBD2; size: NA; DNA: TGCAGCGTTGATTTGCCTAGCGGGAGTTTAGTGACACATACGCAGTATTTT; CDR3: CSVDLPSGSLVTHTQYF
J: TRBJ2-7; V: TRBV29-1; D: TRBD2; size: once; DNA: TGCAGCGTGGAGACGAGAGAAATGCGGGAGCAATACTTC; CDR3: CSVETREMREQYF
J: TRBJ2-3; V: TRBV6-5; D: NA; size: NA; DNA: TGTGCCAGCATGAAGTCAGATACGCGGTATTTT; CDR3: CASMKSDTRYF
J: TRBJ2-7; V: TRBV12-3/TRBV12-4; D: NA; size: NA; DNA: TGTGCCAACAGACCACGAGGAGGGGGGAACTACGAGCAGCACTTC; CDR3: CANRPRGGGNYEQHF
J: TRBJ2-5; V: TRBV10-1; D: TRBD1; size: NA; DNA: TGCGCCAGCAGCCCACTCGCGACAGGGCGAGAGACCCAGTACTTC; CDR3: CASSPLATGRETQYF
J: TRBJ2-7; V: TRBV6-5; D: NA; size: NA; DNA: TGTGCCAGCAGTTACTCGGAGACAGGTGAATCCTACGAGCAGTACTTC; CDR3: CASSYSETGESYEQYF
J: TRBJ2-3; V: TRBV7-9; D: NA; size: many; DNA: TGTGCCAGCAGCTCAGGGGCGGAGATCCCAGATACGCAGTATTTT; CDR3: CASSSGAEIPDTQYF
J: TRBJ1-5; V: TRBV28; D: TRBD1; size: many; DNA: TGTGCCAGCAGTTTTGACAGGGGTCGCAATCAGCCCCAGCATTTT; CDR3: CASSFDRGRNQPQHF
J: TRBJ2-3; V: TRBV6-5; D: NA; size: NA; DNA: TGTGCCAGCAGTTACTCCCCGACAGGAATTAGCCCAGATACGCGGTATTTT; CDR3: CASSYSPTGISPDTRYF